Sequencing of this T cell receptor beta chain was carried out in a study of blood T cells in healthy people across ages. General study findings and limits: Higher naive T cell percentage went strongly together with higher TCR beta diversity.

Drawn from each donor were roughly 10 milliliters of peripheral blood. Total RNA was isolated from each sample in quantities of at least 5 micrograms. It was with a sample-barcoded 5' primer and a J-beta primer mix that a second PCR of roughly 6 to 12 cycles was run. Each of the cDNA molecules was tagged by a template-switch adaptor with 12 random nucleotides. TCRdb analysed the 5' RACE reads with MiXCR anew, one entry per CDR3 protein. The sample holds roughly 700,000 distinct CDR3 sequences; about 52% are singletons and the top ten take under 35%. This CDR3 has 14 residues. Germline V gene data show CDR1 as SQVTM and CDR2 as ANQGSEA. In the case of this clonotype: The antigen is unknown. With a much larger clone just one base away, this may be a read error.

The J gene is TRBJ2-5, the V gene TRBV29-1, with 10 positions matching TRBD2. This sequence originates from a woman in her sixties or seventies in good health. What was sequenced was blood. CDR3 in DNA: TGCAGCGTGGGAGCGGGAGGGCATGTGAACGAGCAGCACTTC. Residues: CSVGAGGHVNEQHF. The full variable domain, with the rest looked up from reference TRBV29-1 and TRBJ2-5, is SAVISQKPSRDICQRGTSLTIQCQVDSQVTMMFWYRQQPGQSLTLIATANQGSEATYESGFVIDKFPISRPNLTFSTLTVSNMSPEDSSIYLCSVGAGGHVNEQHFGPGTRLLVL.